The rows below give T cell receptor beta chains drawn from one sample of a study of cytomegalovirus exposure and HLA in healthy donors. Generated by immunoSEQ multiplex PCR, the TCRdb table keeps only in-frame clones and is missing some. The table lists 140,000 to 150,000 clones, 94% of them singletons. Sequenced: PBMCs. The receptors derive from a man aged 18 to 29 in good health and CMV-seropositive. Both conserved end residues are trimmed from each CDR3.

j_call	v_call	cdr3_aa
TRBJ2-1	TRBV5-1	ASSSPPGLNEQF
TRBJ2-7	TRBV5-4	ATSEGGPVYEQY
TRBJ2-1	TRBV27	ASSPYLAGPTYNEQF
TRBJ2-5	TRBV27	ASSLYGLAERQETQY
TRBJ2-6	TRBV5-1	ASSPPGSGANVLT
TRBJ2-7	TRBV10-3	AISESGGSEQY
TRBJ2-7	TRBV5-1	ASSLGQATYEQY
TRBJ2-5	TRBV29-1	SAFSVGETQY
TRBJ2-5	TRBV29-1	SVRGGDQETQY
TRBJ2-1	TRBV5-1	ASTPDASSYNEQF
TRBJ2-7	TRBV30	AYLAGTYEQY
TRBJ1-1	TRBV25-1	ASRGVSTF
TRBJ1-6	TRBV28	ASSLLGGGQYNSPLH
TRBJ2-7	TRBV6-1	ASSPHAGYEQY